Described below is a single TCR beta chain sequence and its context. TCRdb's copy holds only in-frame clones and misses some; the assay was immunoSEQ multiplex PCR. Of more than 850,000 clones in the sample, about 80% were seen once. The sample is drawn from a study of shared clonotypes between healthy human individuals. Donors comprised healthy HIV-negative adults lacking recent acute infections or vaccinations. V shed 0 bases and J shed 6 bases, with 8 bases lying between them. The CDR3 contains 13 residues. Germline lookup yields CDR1 SGHRS and CDR2 YFSETQ. The V gene is TRBV5-1, the J gene TRBJ2-3; D ambiguous. The sample comprised memory CD4+ T cells from PBMCs. Stated subset: CD45RA-negative fraction. The TCR originated in a man aged 18 to 29 in good health. Some clones in this sample may be carry-over from other donors' samples. The CDR3 DNA reads TGCGCCAGCAGCTTGGGTTTTTCGGATACGCAGTATTTT. Translation gives CASSLGFSDTQYF.